This TCR beta chain was retrieved from a study of identical twins (dated by TCRdb to 2016 to 2018). Regarding the study in general: The study deep-sequenced TCR alpha and beta repertoires from monozygotic twins, unrelated adults of various ages and cord blood to test whether fetal clonotypes persist. Replicate twin experiments were performed at different times using different library preparation protocols to rule out contamination. General findings and caveats noted by the study authors: Out-of-frame TCR alpha sharing in monozygotic twins was systematically underestimated by recombination models, whereas sharing between unrelated individuals was in agreement with the recombination models. Compared with coincidental sharing between unrelated individuals, out-of-frame TCR alpha sequences shared between twins showed an excess of sequences with low generation probability. Because the same donors could not be followed over many years, the conclusions relied on cross-sectional statistical analysis. Zero-insertion analyses could be partly confounded by invariant T cells such as MAIT and iNKT, although diverse VJ usage argued against such confounding for most clonotypes. Excess twin sharing in beta out-of-frame sequences was weaker because fewer shared sequences lowered the signal-to-noise ratio. Abundant cord blood beta clonotypes carried fewer insertions; young adult naive repertoires showed a weaker similar trend, while memory repertoires showed none.

Every donor was a healthy Caucasian. Three unrelated non-twin adults were also sequenced: a male aged 18 to 30, a male aged 50 to 60 and a female aged 50 to 60. Miltenyi CD45RO+ enrichment and human naive T-cell isolation kits were used to isolate memory (CD45RO+) and naive T cells from PBMC. This clonotype was seen ten or more times. Its recognized antigen is unknown. The record has no base qualities; no much larger clone is one base away. Library preparation employed 5' RACE. TCRdb names Illumina HiSeq 2000 as the instrument used. Template switching introduced a universal primer binding site; the final cDNA contained a unique molecular identifier, enabling accurate counting of TCR cDNA molecules. First-strand cDNA for TCR alpha and beta chains was synthesized from specific primers in the conserved constant-segment region. To control for contamination, every cDNA library was double barcoded, receiving both a SMART-Mk sample barcode and Illumina barcodes. TruSeq adapter sequences along with Illumina sample barcodes were introduced in two successive PCR steps. The Illumina HiSeq platform was used with custom primers to sequence TCR alpha and beta cDNA libraries. The authors processed their data as follows. MiGEC processed the raw reads to extract unique molecular identifiers, while MiXCR was used to determine the CDR3 positions. For each individual, recombination models were inferred using an EM algorithm with the repgenHMM and IGoR tools. Shared clonotypes were analyzed with the tcR package in R, and sharing was normalized by the product of cloneset sizes. To study raw recombination without the effects of thymic and clonal selection, out-of-frame nonproductive sequences were analyzed. TCRdb trimmed public reads at Q25 via fastp, called clones via MiXCR and kept in-frame beta chains. Identical CDR3 protein sequences are pooled into one entry, listed with their most common genes and DNA. These V and J calls rely on TCRdb rather than the paper's analysis. The sample table holds around 670,000 distinct CDR3 sequences, of which less than 7% were seen once. Clones ranked in the top ten supply 1.5% to 2% of the sample.

V is shortened by 1 base, J by 1 base, and the region joining them spans 8 bases. CDR1 and CDR2, looked up from the germline V gene, are MDHEN and SYDVKM. From its cysteine to its phenylalanine, the CDR3 spans 15 amino acids. The entry retains the CDR3 DNA only, 45 bases that are in frame from base 1. The source of this sequence is a man between 18 and 29 years old in good health. The chain is assembled from TRBV28 and TRBJ1-5; the D gene is unclear. Sequenced material: naive T cells sorted from blood. Sample cell subset or site, as interpreted from the label and publication: cells isolated with a human naive T-cell isolation kit. In nucleotides, the sequence is TGTGCCAGCAGTTTATCCGGTGGGAGCAATCAGCCCCAGCATTTT. Its protein reads: CASSLSGGSNQPQHF. Reference TRBV28 and TRBJ1-5 genes cover what lies past the CDR3, so the full variable domain is DVKVTQSSRYLVKRTGEKVFLECVQDMDHENMFWYRQDPGLGLRLIYFSYDVKMKEKGDIPEGYSVSREKKERFSLILESASTNQTSMYLCASSLSGGSNQPQHFGDGTRLSIL.